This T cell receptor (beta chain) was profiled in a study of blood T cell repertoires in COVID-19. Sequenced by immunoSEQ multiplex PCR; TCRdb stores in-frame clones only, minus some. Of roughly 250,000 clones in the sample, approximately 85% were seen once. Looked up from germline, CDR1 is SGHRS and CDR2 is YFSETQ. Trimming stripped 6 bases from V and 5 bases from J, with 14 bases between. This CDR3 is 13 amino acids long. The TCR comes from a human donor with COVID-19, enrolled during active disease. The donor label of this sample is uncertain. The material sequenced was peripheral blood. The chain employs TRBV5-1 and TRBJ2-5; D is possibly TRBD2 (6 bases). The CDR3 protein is CASTNGRGETQYF. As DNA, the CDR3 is TGCGCCAGCACCAACGGCCGGGGGGAGACCCAGTACTTC.